Listed below are T cell receptor beta chains from one sample, sequenced in a study of radiotherapy plus CTLA-4 blockade in lung cancer. Profiling relied on immunoSEQ multiplex PCR, and the TCRdb table lists in-frame clones only, not all of them. The repertoire has around 120,000 clones, more than 65% of them found once; the top ten carry roughly 5.2%. The source material was peripheral blood, sampled from a patient treated with radiotherapy plus ipilimumab. These receptors were obtained from a human donor with non-small cell lung cancer who had a partial response to radiotherapy plus ipilimumab. Both conserved end residues are part of each CDR3. The D gene is left open where the match is weak. A row's size may be missing; if present it is once, few, many or a size class.

>TRBV7-7|.|TRBJ2-5|TRBD1
CASSLQGVETQYF
TGTGCTAGCAGCCTCCAGGGGGTTGAGACCCAGTACTTC
>TRBV27|once|TRBJ2-1|TRBD2
CASSGLAGASGNEQFF
TGTGCCAGCAGCGGACTAGCGGGAGCCTCCGGCAATGAGCAGTTCTTC
>TRBV5-1|.|TRBJ2-1|TRBD2
CASSLGLAGVGFDEQFF
TGCGCCAGCAGCTTGGGACTAGCGGGGGTCGGCTTCGATGAGCAGTTCTTC
>TRBV2|.|TRBJ2-2|TRBD2
CASRPRTSGSTGELFF
TGTGCCAGCAGGCCCCGGACTAGCGGGAGCACCGGGGAGCTGTTTTTT
>TRBV2|.|TRBJ2-7|.
CASGPSSYSYEQYF
TGTGCCAGCGGTCCTAGTTCTTACTCCTACGAGCAGTACTTC
>TRBV7-2|.|TRBJ2-5|.
CASRGGGETQYF
TGTGCCAGCAGAGGGGGGGGAGAGACCCAGTACTTC
>TRBV11-3|.|TRBJ1-1|TRBD1
CASSLTGDTEAFF
TGTGCCAGCAGCTTGACAGGGGACACTGAAGCTTTCTTT
>TRBV6-5|.|TRBJ2-1|.
CASEGSGEYEQFF
TGTGCCAGCGAAGGATCAGGGGAGTATGAGCAATTCTTC
>TRBV11-2|.|TRBJ2-6|TRBD1
CASSPPQGSSGANVLTF
TGTGCCAGCAGCCCCCCACAGGGGAGCTCTGGGGCCAACGTCCTGACTTTC
>TRBV5-1|.|TRBJ2-1|.
CASSLALGGGNEQFF
TGCGCCAGCAGCTTGGCCCTAGGGGGTGGCAATGAGCAGTTCTTC
>TRBV5-1|.|TRBJ1-5|.
CASSLGEAAQHF
TGCGCCAGCAGCTTAGGGGAGGCAGCCCAGCATTTT
>TRBV30|.|TRBJ2-7|.
CACHGSEQYF
TGTGCCTGCCACGGGAGCGAGCAGTACTTC
>TRBV10-3|.|TRBJ2-1|.
CAISQHSSYNEQFF
TGTGCCATCAGTCAGCACAGCTCCTACAATGAGCAGTTCTTC
>TRBV5-5|.|TRBJ2-3|TRBD2
CASSLVSGRALDTQYF
TGTGCCAGCAGCTTGGTTAGCGGGAGGGCCCTTGATACGCAGTATTTT
>TRBV5-1|.|TRBJ2-2|TRBD1
CASRGQGNTGELFF
TGCGCCAGCAGGGGACAGGGGAACACCGGGGAGCTGTTTTTT
>TRBV6-4|.|TRBJ2-3|.
CASKMGAWTDTQYF
TGTGCCAGCAAAATGGGAGCGTGGACAGATACGCAGTATTTT
>TRBV6-5|.|TRBJ1-2|.
CASSYEPGLSNYGYTF
TGTGCCAGCAGTTATGAGCCGGGTCTTTCTAACTATGGCTACACCTTC
>TRBV28|.|TRBJ2-1|TRBD2
CASSGRREGASYNEQFF
TGTGCCAGCAGTGGCAGGCGGGAGGGGGCCTCCTACAATGAGCAGTTCTTC
>TRBV19|.|TRBJ2-7|TRBD2
CASSIAGLAGVPWGYEQYF
TGTGCCAGTAGTATAGCCGGACTAGCGGGAGTCCCCTGGGGCTACGAGCAGTACTTC
>TRBV5-4|once|TRBJ2-7|TRBD2
CASSLVAGTYEQYF
TGTGCCAGCAGCTTAGTAGCGGGGACCTACGAGCAGTACTTC
>TRBV28|.|TRBJ1-4|.
CASRSNEKLFF
TGTGCCAGCAGGTCGAATGAAAAACTGTTTTTT
>TRBV7-3|.|TRBJ2-5|TRBD1
CASSLRDREGETQYF
TGTGCCAGCAGCCTCCGGGACAGGGAAGGAGAGACCCAGTACTTC
>TRBV4-1|.|TRBJ2-1|.
CASSLLYSPGQFF
TGCGCCAGCAGCCTTCTTTACTCCCCAGGGCAGTTCTTC
>TRBV19|few|TRBJ1-5|.
CASSIDRSYRRPQHF
TGTGCCAGTAGTATAGATCGGAGTTATAGACGACCCCAGCATTTT
>TRBV7-9|.|TRBJ2-6|.
CASSLVRISRESGANVLTF
TGTGCCAGCAGCTTAGTCCGGATTTCGAGGGAATCTGGGGCCAACGTCCTGACTTTC
>TRBV7-2|.|TRBJ2-1|.
CASSPRWAGNEQFF
TGTGCCAGCAGCCCCCGCTGGGCGGGAAATGAGCAGTTCTTC
>TRBV4-1|.|TRBJ2-7|TRBD2
CASSQEGLAGSYEQYF
TGCGCCAGCAGCCAAGAGGGCCTAGCGGGAAGTTACGAGCAGTACTTC
>TRBV5-1|few|TRBJ2-1|TRBD2
CASSLGGLADYNEQFF
TGCGCCAGCAGCTTGGGGGGACTAGCGGACTACAATGAGCAGTTCTTC
>TRBV10-1|many|TRBJ2-1|TRBD1
CASSDTTGTDDEFF
TGCGCCAGCAGTGATACTACCGGGACAGACGATGAGTTCTTC
>TRBV19|once|TRBJ1-1|.
CASSMGLGGAEAFF
TGTGCCAGTAGTATGGGGTTAGGGGGTGCTGAAGCTTTCTTT
>TRBV10-3|.|TRBJ2-2|.
CAISNPERSNTGELFF
TGTGCCATCAGTAACCCTGAGAGATCGAACACCGGGGAGCTGTTTTTT
>TRBV28|.|TRBJ2-6|TRBD1
CASRRDPDRDRANVLTF
TGTGCCAGCAGACGGGACCCAGACAGGGACCGGGCCAACGTCCTGACTTTC
>TRBV5-1|.|TRBJ2-1|.
CASSLDPGVGSNEQFF
TGCGCCAGCAGCTTGGATCCGGGAGTGGGGTCCAATGAGCAGTTCTTC
>TRBV30|.|TRBJ2-4|TRBD1
CAWSLLDRGDIQYF
TGTGCCTGGAGTCTACTCGACAGGGGGGACATTCAGTACTTC
>TRBV28|once|TRBJ1-1|TRBD1
CASKENRGVNTEAFF
TGTGCCAGCAAAGAAAACAGGGGAGTGAACACTGAAGCTTTCTTT
>TRBV9|.|TRBJ1-5|TRBD1
CASSAGTANQPQHF
TGTGCCAGCAGCGCCGGGACAGCGAATCAGCCCCAGCATTTT